Each of the 9 T cell receptor beta chains below was sequenced from the same sample in a study of T cell responses to AZD1222 COVID-19 vaccine. Some clones are missing from TCRdb's copy, which holds only in-frame ones; the method was immunoSEQ multiplex PCR. Of 120,000 or so clones listed, 87% are singletons. Sequencing was performed on peripheral blood, taken on day 0 of AZD1222 vaccination. Receptor source: an adult in good health.

This rearrangement joins TRBV7-2 to TRBJ2-7; D might be TRBD2 (7 bases). The CDR3 length is 15 residues. V lost 5 bases, J lost 2 bases, and 16 bases lay in between. CDR1 is SGHTA, CDR2 FQGNSA, per germline. This CDR3 reads CASSERRGGAYEQYF. The CDR3 region has the DNA TGTGCCAGCAGCGAGAGGAGGGGGGGGGCCTACGAGCAGTACTTC.

This clone has just one count. The chain combines TRBV29-1 with TRBJ2-5, with TRBD2 as a possible D gene (5 bases). V lost 8 bases and J lost 5, with 15 bases in between. This CDR3 region has 12 residues. Germline CDR1 SQVTM, CDR2 ANQGSEA. CDR3: CSSGFIGETQYF. DNA of the CDR3: TGCAGCTCGGGATTCATAGGGGAGACCCAGTACTTC.

The V and J genes are TRBV7-8 and TRBJ2-1; 9 nucleotides match TRBD1. V was pared by 5 bases and J by 7 bases, with 9 bases of the junction left unmatched. The CDR3 spans 15 residues. The V gene's germline CDR1 is SGHVS and CDR2 FQNEAQ. The CDR3 nucleotides are TGTGCCAGCAGCACCGGGACAGGGCCCCTTAATGAGCAGTTCTTC. Protein sequence: CASSTGTGPLNEQFF.

This clone was observed once. The genes are TRBV10-1 and TRBJ1-5, with D possibly matching TRBD1 (5 bases). The CDR3 has 13 residues. Per the germline V gene, CDR1 is WNHNN and CDR2 is SYGVQD (reference sequence). Trimming stripped 3 bases from V and 4 bases from J, with 7 bases between. The CDR3 DNA reads as TGCGCCAGCAGTGACAAGGGGAATCAGCCCCAGCATTTT. It codes for CASSDKGNQPQHF.

The rearrangement links TRBV5-1 to TRBJ2-3; perhaps TRBD2 as D (6 bases). CDR3 length equals 11 residues. Germline V gives CDR1 SGHRS, CDR2 YFSETQ. V lost 5 bases to trimming and J lost 6 bases, with 7 bases between them. The CDR3 nucleotides read TGCGCCAGCAGTCGGGGGGATACGCAGTATTTT. The encoded protein is CASSRGDTQYF.

The V call is TRBV7-6, the J call TRBJ2-1; tentatively, D is TRBD2 (7 bases). Germline loops: CDR1 SGHVS, CDR2 FNYEAQ. The CDR3 has 15 amino acids. V was clipped by 2 bases and J by 5 bases, with 13 bases between them. The CDR3 nucleotides are TGTGCCAGCAGCTTATCGGGGGGCTTGAACAATGAGCAGTTCTTC. Amino acid sequence: CASSLSGGLNNEQFF.

This clone showed up just once. V usage is TRBV19 and J usage is TRBJ2-7, with TRBD1 identical over 7 bases. There are 16 residues in the CDR3. In germline, CDR1 is LNHDA, CDR2 SQIVND (reference sequence). The trim removed 5 bases at V and 0 bases at J, leaving 10 bases unmatched. The CDR3 loop reads CASSPSTGAFSYEQYF. The CDR3 nucleotides are TGTGCCAGTAGTCCAAGTACAGGGGCCTTCTCCTACGAGCAGTACTTC.

This clone has just one count. The chain joins TRBV12-1 to TRBJ2-7; the table's TRBD1 call for D was not verified on the DNA. TRBV12-1 is given as a pseudogene. The CDR3 length is 11 residues. The CDR3 DNA reads as TGTGCCAGCAGCGGCAAGTACGAGCAGTACTTC. This translates into CASSGKYEQYF.

The CDR3 DNA reads TGCGCCAGCAGCTTAGATTACGAGACCCAGTACTTC. Encoded protein: CASSLDYETQYF. The chain has TRBV5-1 and TRBJ2-5; D not resolved. Germline loops: CDR1 SGHRS, CDR2 YFSETQ. V was trimmed by 2 bases and J by 5 bases, leaving 7 bases between them. This CDR3 spans 12 amino acids. The full variable domain, rest sourced from reference TRBV5-1 and TRBJ2-5, is KAGVTQTPRYLIKTRGQQVTLSCSPISGHRSVSWYQQTPGQGLQFLFEYFSETQRNKGNFPGRFSGRQFSNSRSEMNVSTLELGDSALYLCASSLDYETQYFGPGTRLLVL.